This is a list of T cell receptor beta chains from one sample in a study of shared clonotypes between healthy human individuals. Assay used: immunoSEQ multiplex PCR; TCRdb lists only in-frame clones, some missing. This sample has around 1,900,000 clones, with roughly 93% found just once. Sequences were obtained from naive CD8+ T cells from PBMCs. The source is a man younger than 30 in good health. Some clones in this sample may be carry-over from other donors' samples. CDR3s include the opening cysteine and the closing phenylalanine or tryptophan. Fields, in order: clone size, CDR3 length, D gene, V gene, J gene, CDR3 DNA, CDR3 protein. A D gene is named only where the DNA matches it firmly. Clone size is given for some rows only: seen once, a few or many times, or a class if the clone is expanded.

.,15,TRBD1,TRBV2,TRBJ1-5,TGTGCCAGCAGTGACGGGACAGGGGGGGGTCAGCCCCAGCATTTT,CASSDGTGGGQPQHF
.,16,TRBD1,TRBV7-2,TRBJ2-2,TGTGCCAGCAGCCTTCGGACAGGGGTGATAACCGGGGAGCTGTTTTTT,CASSLRTGVITGELFF
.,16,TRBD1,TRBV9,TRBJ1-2,TGTGCCAGCAGCGCCGGACAGGGCTACGCTGGTCTTAGCTACACCTTC,CASSAGQGYAGLSYTF
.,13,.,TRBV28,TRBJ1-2,TGTGCCAGCAGTTACAGGGCTGAGAGTGGCTACACCTTC,CASSYRAESGYTF
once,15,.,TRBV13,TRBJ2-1,TGTGCCAGCAGCACCCCTGTAGCCCCCTACAATGAGCAGTTCTTC,CASSTPVAPYNEQFF
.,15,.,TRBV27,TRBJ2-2,TGTGCCAGCAGTTTGCGAGGACCTAACACCGGGGAGCTGTTTTTT,CASSLRGPNTGELFF
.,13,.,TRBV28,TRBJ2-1,TGTGCCACCGGAAGGAGCTCCTACAATGAGCAGTTCTTC,CATGRSSYNEQFF
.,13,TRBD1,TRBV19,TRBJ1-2,TGTGCCAGTATGATGGGACAGGACTATGGCTACACCTTC,CASMMGQDYGYTF
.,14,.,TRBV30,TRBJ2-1,TGTGCCTGGACATATGGGGGGAGAGAAAATGAGCAGTTCTTC,CAWTYGGRENEQFF
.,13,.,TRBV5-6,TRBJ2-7,TGTGCCAGCAGCTTGAGCACCTCCTACGAGCAGTACTTC,CASSLSTSYEQYF
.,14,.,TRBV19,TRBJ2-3,TGTGCCAGTAGTCAAGACGGGAGTTCAGATACGCAGTATTTT,CASSQDGSSDTQYF
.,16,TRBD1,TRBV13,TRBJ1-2,TGTGCCAGCAGCGATAACCGGGACAGGGCACGTAGTGGCTACACCTTC,CASSDNRDRARSGYTF
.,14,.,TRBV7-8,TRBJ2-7,TGTGCCAGCAGTCCCGGGACCCAGCTGGGCGAGCAGTACTTC,CASSPGTQLGEQYF
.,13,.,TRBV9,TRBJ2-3,TGTGCCAGCGGGGGGACTGGCACAGATACGCAGTATTTT,CASGGTGTDTQYF
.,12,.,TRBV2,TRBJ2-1,TGTGCCAGCGAGAGCTCCTACAATGAGCAGTTCTTC,CASESSYNEQFF
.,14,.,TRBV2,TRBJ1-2,TGTGCCAGCTTTGGGGGCTTAACTAACTATGGCTACACCTTC,CASFGGLTNYGYTF
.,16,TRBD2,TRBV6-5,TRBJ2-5,TGTGCCAGCAGTTTACTAGCGGGAGGTTGGCAAGAGACCCAGTACTTC,CASSLLAGGWQETQYF
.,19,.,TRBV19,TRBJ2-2,TGTGCCAGTTCCCTCCAACGGCAGGGGCCCCCGGCGAACACCGGGGAGCTGTTTTTT,CASSLQRQGPPANTGELFF
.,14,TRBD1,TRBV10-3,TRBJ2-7,TGTGCCATCAGGACCAGACAGGGGATCTACGAGCAGTACTTC,CAIRTRQGIYEQYF
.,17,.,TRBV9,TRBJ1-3,TGTGCCAGCAGCGTAGATCAGGGCGCCAGCTCTGGAAACACCATATATTTT,CASSVDQGASSGNTIYF
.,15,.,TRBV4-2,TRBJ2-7,TGTGCCAGCAGCCAAGCGGGGGACGGAATTTACGAGCAGTACTTC,CASSQAGDGIYEQYF
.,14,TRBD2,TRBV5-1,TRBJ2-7,TGCGCCAGCACCGCGGGACTAGCGGAGAGGGAGCAGTACTTC,CASTAGLAEREQYF
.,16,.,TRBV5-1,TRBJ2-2,TGCGCCAGCAGCTTGGCGGTGGGAGAGCGAACCGGGGAGCTGTTTTTT,CASSLAVGERTGELFF
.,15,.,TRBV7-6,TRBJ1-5,TGTGCCAGCAGCTTAGATTACCGTTCGAATCAGCCCCAGCATTTT,CASSLDYRSNQPQHF
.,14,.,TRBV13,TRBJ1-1,TGTGCCAGCAGCTTAGAAAGGTTTAACACTGAAGCTTTCTTT,CASSLERFNTEAFF
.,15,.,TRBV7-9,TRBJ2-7,TGTGCCAGCAGCTTTGGGGCAAGATCTTCTTACGAGCAGTACTTC,CASSFGARSSYEQYF
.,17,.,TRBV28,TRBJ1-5,TGTGCCAGCAGAACCCAGGGTCCGCAGTATAGCAATCAGCCCCAGCATTTT,CASRTQGPQYSNQPQHF
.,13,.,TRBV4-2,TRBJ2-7,TGTGCCAGCAGCCAAGGAGGGCCCTACGAGCAGTACTTC,CASSQGGPYEQYF
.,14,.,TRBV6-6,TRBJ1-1,TGTGCCAGCAGTTACTCTGGGGGTCTGACTGAAGCTTTCTTT,CASSYSGGLTEAFF
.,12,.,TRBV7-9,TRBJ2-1,TGTGCCAGCAGCCCCGACTCCAATGAGCAGTTCTTC,CASSPDSNEQFF
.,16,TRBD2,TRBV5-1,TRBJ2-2,TGCGCCAGCAGCTTGCCGGGACTAGCGAGATCCGGGGAGCTGTTTTTT,CASSLPGLARSGELFF
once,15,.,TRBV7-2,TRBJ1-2,TGTGCCAGCAGCTTAGACGCAGCGTTGCGCTATGGCTACACCTTC,CASSLDAALRYGYTF
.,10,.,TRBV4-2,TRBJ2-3,TGTGCCAGCGCCTTATCTACGCAGTATTTT,CASALSTQYF
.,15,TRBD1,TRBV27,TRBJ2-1,TGTGCCAGCAGTTTATGGGGGACAGAAGGTACTGAGCAGTTCTTC,CASSLWGTEGTEQFF
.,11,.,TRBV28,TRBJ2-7,TGTGCCAGCAGGATAAGCTACGAGCAGTACTTC,CASRISYEQYF
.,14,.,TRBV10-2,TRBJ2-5,TGCGCCAGCCTCAATAGCAGATTCCAAGAGACCCAGTACTTC,CASLNSRFQETQYF
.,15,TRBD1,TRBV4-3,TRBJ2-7,TGCGCCAGCAGCCGCCTGACAGGGGCAGGGGACGAGCAGTACTTC,CASSRLTGAGDEQYF
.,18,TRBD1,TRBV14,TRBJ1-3,TGTGCCAGCAGTCCCTATAGGACAGGGGGCTTCTCTGGAAACACCATATATTTT,CASSPYRTGGFSGNTIYF
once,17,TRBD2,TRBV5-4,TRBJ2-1,TGTGCCAGCAGCCGCGGGACTAGCGGGGAGAGATACAATGAGCAGTTCTTC,CASSRGTSGERYNEQFF
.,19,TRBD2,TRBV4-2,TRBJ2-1,TGTGCCAGCAGCCAAGGAATTGGGACTAGCGGGGTATGGCTAAATGAGCAGTTCTTC,CASSQGIGTSGVWLNEQFF
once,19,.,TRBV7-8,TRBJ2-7,TGTGCCAGCACATGGACAGGGGGGACTAGCGCACAACCTACGGACGAGCAGTACTTC,CASTWTGGTSAQPTDEQYF
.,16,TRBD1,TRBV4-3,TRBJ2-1,TGCGCCAGCAGCCAAGATCTGGGACAGGGTCTGAATGAGCAGTTCTTC,CASSQDLGQGLNEQFF